Detailed here is one TCR beta chain. These data belong to a study of blood T cell repertoires in COVID-19. Study overall: T cells, B-cell-depleted T cells, or PBMCs provided the cDNA or gDNA that served as material.

Assay used: immunoSEQ multiplex PCR; TCRdb lists only in-frame clones, some missing. The sample has about 140,000 clones, about 82% seen once; the top ten hold approximately 4.5%. The specimen was peripheral blood. The clonotype was recovered from a woman older than 75 with active or convalescent COVID-19.

The CDR3 bases are TGTGCCAGCAGCGTAGGAAAGGGACTCGACGAGCAGTACTTC. It yields the protein CASSVGKGLDEQYF. The chain recombines TRBV9 with TRBJ2-7; tentatively, D is TRBD2 (6 bases). CDR1 and CDR2 (germline): SGDLS, YYNGEE. V lost 0 bases and J 5 bases, leaving 12 bases between the germline ends. There are 14 residues in the CDR3.